The 18 T cell receptor beta chains reported below all come from one sample, sequenced in a study of control samples from healthy donors and cancer patients. Some clones are missing from TCRdb's copy, which holds only in-frame ones; the method was immunoSEQ multiplex PCR. The profile shows about 140,000 clones, roughly 88% of them singletons. Sequencing used blood. Receptors originate from a young man in good health.

This clone showed up just once. The chain has TRBV5-4 and TRBJ1-6, with TRBD1 identical over 8 bases. Germline V CDR1 and CDR2: SGHNT, YYREEE (reference sequence). CDR3 size: 15 residues. Trimming removed 4 bases from V and 7 bases from J; junction bases left unmatched: 7. CDR3 in amino acids: CASSAETGENSPLHF. CDR3 nucleotide sequence: TGTGCCAGCAGCGCGGAGACAGGGGAGAATTCACCCCTCCACTTT.

This clone appeared a single time. V and J are TRBV28 and TRBJ1-2; D may be TRBD1 (5 bases). Looked up from germline, CDR1 is MDHEN and CDR2 is SYDVKM. This CDR3 comprises 13 residues. Trimming cost V 6 bases and J 12 bases, with 20 bases left between them. Written as DNA, the CDR3 is TGTGCCAGCAGGTCACCGGGACGGAGAGATGACACCTTC. This sequence encodes CASRSPGRRDDTF.

The rearrangement uses TRBV7-3 and TRBJ2-1; 7 nucleotides match TRBD1. The trim removed 5 bases at V and 6 bases at J, leaving 13 bases unmatched. The CDR3 loop spans 16 amino acids. Per germline, CDR1 SGHTA and CDR2 FQGTGA. The DNA for the CDR3 is TGTGCCAGCAGCCCTCAGGGGGAACCCCTTCCCAATGAGCAGTTCTTC. It is translated as CASSPQGEPLPNEQFF.

The gene calls are TRBV7-8 and TRBJ2-3, with 7 bases that match TRBD1. Germline assignment: CDR1 SGHVS and CDR2 FQNEAQ. J was trimmed by 2 bases and V by 5 bases; bases with no gene match: 10. CDR3 length: 16 amino acids. The CDR3 reads CASSTWTGHYTDTQYF. The CDR3 nucleotides are TGTGCCAGCAGCACATGGACAGGCCACTACACAGATACGCAGTATTTT.

V usage is TRBV28 and J usage is TRBJ1-5, with D unresolved. The germline V gene encodes CDR1 MDHEN and CDR2 SYDVKM. V lost 6 bases and J lost 1, with 13 bases in between. The CDR3 extends over 15 amino acids. Here the CDR3 reads CASSPAGVSNQPQHF. As DNA, the CDR3 is TGTGCCAGCAGCCCAGCCGGGGTCAGCAATCAGCCCCAGCATTTT.

The chain links TRBV2 to TRBJ1-1, with D uncertain. The CDR3 contains 11 residues. Per germline, CDR1 SNHLY and CDR2 FYNNEI. Trimming took 7 bases from V and 1 from J, leaving 4 bases between them. This chain's CDR3 is CASTSNTEAFF. The CDR3 nucleotides read TGTGCCAGCACCTCGAACACTGAAGCTTTCTTT.

The chain uses TRBV6-5 and TRBJ2-7; D possibly corresponds to TRBD1 (7 bases). Trimming removed 10 bases at V and 3 bases at J, with 19 bases between. This CDR3 contains 14 residues. The germline V gene has CDR1 MNHEY and CDR2 SVGAGI. The CDR3 region has the DNA TGTGCCACTGCGTCAGGAGGGGGCCGCTACGAGCAGTACTTC. Translated, it gives CATASGGGRYEQYF.

This chain joins TRBV5-8 and TRBJ1-2; TRBD1 matches 9 bases. The V and J ends lost 0 bases and 7 bases, in that order; junction bases with no gene match: 4. The CDR3 totals 14 residues. Germline V gives CDR1 SGHTS, CDR2 YDEGEE. The CDR3 nucleotides are TGTGCCAGCAGCTTGGGGACAGGGGTGGCTGGCTACACCTTC. Protein product: CASSLGTGVAGYTF.

The chain carries TRBV19 and TRBJ1-4, with TRBD1 matching over 7 bases. The CDR3 has 13 residues. The ends lost 6 bases at V and 5 bases at J; junction bases unmatched: 3. Germline V gene data show CDR1 as LNHDA and CDR2 as SQIVND (reference sequence). CDR3 residues: CASSQGGNEKLFF. CDR3 DNA sequence: TGTGCCAGTAGCCAAGGGGGCAATGAAAAACTGTTTTTT.

The chain links TRBV3-1 (or the pseudogene TRBV3-2) to TRBJ2-7; 8 positions agree with TRBD1. V shed 1 base and J 2 bases; nucleotides not matched to a gene: 4. The CDR3 sequence is 15 residues long. Germline-derived CDR1 and CDR2 are LGHDT and YNNKEL (reference sequence). The DNA of the CDR3 is TGTGCCAGCAGCCAAGCCCCGGGACAGGCCTACGAGCAGTACTTC. Protein sequence: CASSQAPGQAYEQYF.

This chain links TRBV24-1 with TRBJ2-3; the D gene is possibly TRBD2 (6 bases). Germline loops: CDR1 KGHDR, CDR2 SFDVKD. The CDR3 runs 17 residues. V shed 0 bases and J shed 0 bases, with 12 bases lying between them. The chain's CDR3 is CATSDLAGSGSTDTQYF. CDR3 nucleotides: TGTGCCACCAGTGATTTGGCGGGGTCGGGGAGCACAGATACGCAGTATTTT.

The V gene is TRBV9, the J gene TRBJ2-1, with a possible D match to TRBD2 (6 bases). The CDR3 extends over 14 amino acids. Deletions cut 0 bases from V and 7 bases from J, with 11 bases between. From germline, CDR1 is SGDLS and CDR2 YYNGEE. The CDR3 protein is CASSVGTGGNEQFF. In DNA, the CDR3 is TGTGCCAGCAGCGTAGGAACTGGGGGGAATGAGCAGTTCTTC.

As regards this clone: Other DNA sequences of this sample code for an identical CDR3. The chain combines TRBV5-1 with TRBJ2-7, with TRBD1 matching 8 bases. The CDR3 covers 13 residues. Germline CDR1 SGHRS, CDR2 YFSETQ. V was clipped by 4 bases and J by 4 bases; unmatched bases: 4. The CDR3 nucleotides are TGCGCCAGCAGCACAGGACAGGGTTACGAGCAGTACTTC. It specifies CASSTGQGYEQYF. The full variable domain, its missing parts supplied by reference TRBV5-1 and TRBJ2-7, is KAGVTQTPRYLIKTRGQQVTLSCSPISGHRSVSWYQQTPGQGLQFLFEYFSETQRNKGNFPGRFSGRQFSNSRSEMNVSTLELGDSALYLCASSTGQGYEQYFGPGTRLTVT.

V and J are TRBV7-6 and TRBJ1-3; D is perhaps TRBD1 (5 bases). Per the germline V gene, CDR1 is SGHVS and CDR2 is FNYEAQ. This CDR3 has 17 amino acids. The V end lost 2 bases, the J end lost 0 bases, and 14 bases lay between the germline ends. As DNA, the CDR3 is TGTGCCAGCAGCTTAAATCAGGGCCTGAGCTCTGGAAACACCATATATTTT. Its translation is CASSLNQGLSSGNTIYF.

This clone showed up just a few times. This rearrangement joins TRBV11-2 to TRBJ1-1; D might be TRBD1 (5 bases). Germline CDR1 is SGHAT and CDR2 is FQNNGV. V lost 4 bases and J 1 base, leaving 10 bases between the germline ends. The CDR3 spans 14 residues. As DNA, the CDR3 is TGTGCCAGCAGCTGGATGGGGGGGAACACTGAAGCTTTCTTT. It codes for CASSWMGGNTEAFF.

V and J are TRBV13 and TRBJ2-3; D may be TRBD2 (5 bases). The CDR3 runs to 15 residues. With 3 bases removed from V and 2 bases from J, the gap between germline ends came to 12 bases. Germline CDR1 is PRHDT and CDR2 is FYEKMQ (reference sequence). This CDR3 reads CASSFSGILTDTQYF. The CDR3 DNA reads as TGTGCCAGCAGCTTCTCCGGGATACTCACAGATACGCAGTATTTT.

This chain uses TRBV5-6 with TRBJ2-7, with TRBD1 identical over 8 bases. V lost 4 bases to trimming and J lost 4 bases; unmatched junction nucleotides: 10. CDR1 is SGHDT and CDR2 is YYEEEE in the germline V gene. The CDR3 has 15 residues. CDR3 in amino acids: CASSRPGQGKYEQYF. The DNA for the CDR3 is TGTGCCAGCAGCCGACCTGGACAGGGTAAATACGAGCAGTACTTC.

The chain uses TRBV7-3 and TRBJ2-3, with D possibly matching TRBD2 (5 bases). Per germline, CDR1 SGHTA and CDR2 FQGTGA. This CDR3 comprises 14 residues. V was shortened by 2 bases and J by 4 bases, with 10 bases between the two germline ends. The CDR3 coding sequence is TGTGCCAGCAGCTTAGGAGGAGTTGCAGATACGCAGTATTTT. This encodes CASSLGGVADTQYF.